A selection of T cell receptor beta chains follows, all from one sample in a study of radiotherapy plus CTLA-4 blockade in lung cancer. Assay: immunoSEQ multiplex PCR; the TCRdb copy retains only in-frame clones and omits some. This sample yields roughly 93,000 clones, of which approximately 78% are seen a single time; under 4% belongs to the top ten. The sample consisted of peripheral blood, taken from a patient treated with radiotherapy plus ipilimumab. The receptors were gathered from a human donor with non-small cell lung cancer who had a partial response to radiotherapy plus ipilimumab. Each CDR3 is given with its conserved first and last residue. D genes are given only for firm matches. Where a row states a size, it is once, few, many or the class of an expanded clone; other rows omit it.

d_gene: NA; abundance: NA; j_gene: TRBJ1-4; v_gene: TRBV28; CDR3aa: CASSSPGLGEKLFF; CDR3nt: TGTGCCAGCAGTTCCCCGGGACTGGGGGAAAAACTGTTTTTT
d_gene: TRBD2; abundance: few; j_gene: TRBJ2-1; v_gene: TRBV11-1; CDR3aa: CASSLGTSGRARNEQFF; CDR3nt: TGTGCCAGCAGCTTAGGGACTAGCGGGAGGGCCCGGAATGAGCAGTTCTTC
d_gene: NA; abundance: once; j_gene: TRBJ2-4; v_gene: TRBV7-8; CDR3aa: CASSLAVVNIQYF; CDR3nt: TGTGCCAGCAGCTTAGCCGTAGTAAACATTCAGTACTTC
d_gene: NA; abundance: NA; j_gene: TRBJ1-4; v_gene: TRBV28; CDR3aa: CASSLGGHRTWEKLFF; CDR3nt: TGTGCCAGCAGTTTGGGGGGGCACCGCACTTGGGAAAAACTGTTTTTT
d_gene: NA; abundance: NA; j_gene: TRBJ2-7; v_gene: TRBV18; CDR3aa: CASSPSAGMQSYEQYF; CDR3nt: TGTGCCAGCTCACCATCGGCGGGCATGCAGTCCTACGAGCAGTACTTC
d_gene: TRBD2; abundance: NA; j_gene: TRBJ2-7; v_gene: TRBV5-6; CDR3aa: CASSHGAGGVREQYF; CDR3nt: TGTGCCAGCAGCCACGGAGCGGGAGGGGTACGCGAGCAGTACTTC
d_gene: NA; abundance: NA; j_gene: TRBJ2-7; v_gene: TRBV9; CDR3aa: CASSVFDSPYEQYF; CDR3nt: TGTGCCAGCAGCGTATTCGACAGTCCCTACGAGCAGTACTTC
d_gene: NA; abundance: NA; j_gene: TRBJ2-1; v_gene: TRBV7-8; CDR3aa: CASSLGTGTGATNEQFF; CDR3nt: TGTGCCAGCAGCTTAGGCACCGGGACGGGAGCTACAAATGAGCAGTTCTTC
d_gene: TRBD1; abundance: NA; j_gene: TRBJ1-1; v_gene: TRBV28; CDR3aa: CASSNAGTGNTEAFF; CDR3nt: TGTGCCAGCAGCAATGCCGGGACAGGGAACACTGAAGCTTTCTTT
d_gene: TRBD1; abundance: NA; j_gene: TRBJ1-1; v_gene: TRBV6-1; CDR3aa: CASSGDRNTEAFF; CDR3nt: TGTGCCAGCAGTGGGGACAGGAACACTGAAGCTTTCTTT
d_gene: NA; abundance: NA; j_gene: TRBJ2-7; v_gene: TRBV7-7; CDR3aa: CASSPQEGVEQYF; CDR3nt: TGTGCCAGCAGCCCTCAGGAGGGAGTCGAGCAGTACTTC
d_gene: NA; abundance: few; j_gene: TRBJ2-1; v_gene: TRBV7-3; CDR3aa: CASSLGVSYNEQFF; CDR3nt: TGTGCCAGCAGCCTCGGGGTCTCCTACAATGAGCAGTTCTTC
d_gene: NA; abundance: NA; j_gene: TRBJ1-4; v_gene: TRBV5-6; CDR3aa: CASSLRQGTEKLFF; CDR3nt: TGTGCCAGCAGCTTGCGGCAGGGGACGGAAAAACTGTTTTTT
d_gene: NA; abundance: few; j_gene: TRBJ1-5; v_gene: TRBV6-1; CDR3aa: CASTGQINQPQHF; CDR3nt: TGTGCCAGCACTGGACAGATCAATCAGCCCCAGCATTTT
d_gene: NA; abundance: NA; j_gene: TRBJ2-3; v_gene: TRBV1; CDR3aa: CTSSQDRQGRTDTQYF; CDR3nt: TGCACCAGCAGCCAAGACCGACAGGGCCGCACAGATACGCAGTATTTT
d_gene: TRBD1; abundance: NA; j_gene: TRBJ1-4; v_gene: TRBV28; CDR3aa: CASSTTGGGEKLFF; CDR3nt: TGTGCCAGCAGCACGACAGGGGGCGGTGAAAAACTGTTTTTT
d_gene: TRBD1; abundance: NA; j_gene: TRBJ2-2; v_gene: TRBV6-5; CDR3aa: CAHRTGENTGELFF; CDR3nt: TGTGCTCATCGGACAGGGGAAAACACCGGGGAGCTGTTTTTT
d_gene: TRBD1; abundance: NA; j_gene: TRBJ2-3; v_gene: TRBV18; CDR3aa: CASSPVTGSTDTQYF; CDR3nt: TGTGCCAGCTCACCAGTGACAGGGAGCACAGATACGCAGTATTTT
d_gene: TRBD2; abundance: NA; j_gene: TRBJ2-1; v_gene: TRBV7-2; CDR3aa: CASSSSGNSYNEQFF; CDR3nt: TGTGCCAGCAGCTCTAGCGGGAACTCCTACAATGAGCAGTTCTTC
d_gene: TRBD1; abundance: NA; j_gene: TRBJ1-5; v_gene: TRBV6-1; CDR3aa: CASSESFFGTADQPQHF; CDR3nt: TGTGCCAGCAGTGAATCGTTCTTTGGGACAGCGGATCAGCCCCAGCATTTT
d_gene: TRBD2; abundance: NA; j_gene: TRBJ2-2; v_gene: TRBV2; CDR3aa: CASRRTSGRTGELFF; CDR3nt: TGTGCCAGCAGGAGGACTAGCGGGAGGACCGGGGAGCTGTTTTTT
d_gene: TRBD2; abundance: NA; j_gene: TRBJ2-1; v_gene: TRBV5-3; CDR3aa: CARSSGTSGSNEQFF; CDR3nt: TGTGCCAGAAGCTCCGGGACTAGCGGAAGCAATGAGCAGTTCTTC
d_gene: NA; abundance: once; j_gene: TRBJ2-7; v_gene: TRBV2; CDR3aa: CASSAEGSSYEQYF; CDR3nt: TGTGCCAGCAGCGCGGAGGGCTCTTCTTACGAGCAGTACTTC
d_gene: TRBD2; abundance: NA; j_gene: TRBJ2-3; v_gene: TRBV5-1; CDR3aa: CASSLTSGSADTQYF; CDR3nt: TGCGCCAGCAGCTTGACTAGCGGGAGTGCAGATACGCAGTATTTT
d_gene: TRBD1; abundance: few; j_gene: TRBJ1-5; v_gene: TRBV5-4; CDR3aa: CASSPGTGAQPQHF; CDR3nt: TGTGCCAGCAGCCCCGGGACAGGGGCCCAGCCCCAGCATTTT
d_gene: NA; abundance: NA; j_gene: TRBJ1-4; v_gene: TRBV18; CDR3aa: CASSLDRSGEKLFF; CDR3nt: TGTGCCAGCTCACTCGACAGGTCGGGTGAAAAACTGTTTTTT
d_gene: NA; abundance: NA; j_gene: TRBJ2-7; v_gene: TRBV6-5; CDR3aa: CASSRQLGSEQYF; CDR3nt: TGTGCCAGCAGCCGCCAACTAGGCTCCGAGCAGTACTTC
d_gene: NA; abundance: NA; j_gene: TRBJ1-1; v_gene: TRBV18; CDR3aa: CASSPPSGSAEAFF; CDR3nt: TGTGCCAGCTCACCACCATCGGGGAGCGCTGAAGCTTTCTTT